The 30 T cell receptor beta chains reported below all come from one sample, sequenced in a study of control samples from healthy donors and cancer patients. Measured with immunoSEQ multiplex PCR; TCRdb has only the in-frame clones, and not every one. The profile shows about 120,000 clones, 80% to 95% of them singletons. Sequencing was done on a sample of blood. Receptor source: a man in his forties in good health.

The CDR3 loop is CASSLFVTTDTQYF. The DNA for the CDR3 is TGTGCCAGCAGCTTATTTGTGACCACAGATACGCAGTATTTT. The V gene is TRBV11-2, the J gene TRBJ2-3, with no clear D. The germline gives CDR1 SGHAT, CDR2 FQNNGV. V lost 2 bases, J lost 2 bases, and 8 bases lay in between. CDR3 length equals 14 residues.

This chain uses TRBV11-2 with TRBJ1-2, with D tentatively TRBD1 (5 bases). Germline CDR1 and CDR2: SGHAT and FQNNGV. Trimming removed 5 bases from V and 3 bases from J, with 10 bases in between. The CDR3 contains 13 residues. The CDR3 reads CASSKRGDYGYTF. For the CDR3, the DNA is TGTGCCAGCAGCAAGAGGGGCGACTATGGCTACACCTTC.

The chain combines TRBV30 with TRBJ2-2; 9 bases are a match to TRBD2. This CDR3 is 15 amino acids long. CDR1 GTSNPN and CDR2 SVGIG come from the germline V gene (reference sequence). The junction had 9 bases not matched to a gene; V was cut back by 4 bases and J by 6 bases. In DNA form, the CDR3 reads TGTGCCTGGATAGGGTGGCGGGGGGGCGCCGGGGAGCTGTTTTTT. Protein sequence: CAWIGWRGGAGELFF.

The chain couples TRBV20-1 to TRBJ2-5; TRBD1 matches at 7 bases. The J segment lost 5 bases and the V segment lost 3 bases, leaving 6 bases of the junction unmatched. Looked up from germline, CDR1 is DFQATT and CDR2 is SNEGSKA (reference sequence). CDR3 length equals 13 residues. CDR3 loop: CSASQGGTETQYF. The CDR3 DNA reads TGCAGTGCTAGTCAAGGGGGCACTGAGACCCAGTACTTC.

CDR3 sequence reads: CASSSLGTEAFF. The CDR3 DNA reads as TGTGCCAGCAGCTCACTCGGCACTGAAGCTTTCTTT. The rearrangement joins TRBV13 to TRBJ1-1; D gene unclear. The CDR3 length is 12 residues. Germline-derived CDR1 and CDR2 are PRHDT and FYEKMQ (reference sequence). V shed 4 bases and J shed 4 bases, with 7 bases lying between them.

The chain has TRBV5-4 and TRBJ2-5; the match to TRBD2 covers 15 bases. In germline, CDR1 is SGHNT, CDR2 YYREEE (reference sequence). There are 17 residues in the CDR3. With 4 bases clipped from V and 5 bases from J, the junction kept 9 bases outside the gene matches. The CDR3 region has the DNA TGTGCCAGCAGCCCAAGGACTAGCGGGGGGGCCTTCGAGACCCAGTACTTC. Its translation is CASSPRTSGGAFETQYF.

V usage is TRBV2 and J usage is TRBJ1-5, with 7 positions matching TRBD1. The CDR3 contains 16 residues. CDR1 is SNHLY and CDR2 is FYNNEI in the germline V gene. The trim removed 3 bases at V and 3 bases at J, leaving 8 bases unmatched. The DNA of the CDR3 is TGTGCCAGCAGTGACGGGGGACAGTGGTACAATCAGCCCCAGCATTTT. It specifies CASSDGGQWYNQPQHF.

The CDR3 region is CASSEFRTSGTYEQYF. The CDR3 nucleotides read TGTGCCAGCAGTGAATTCAGGACTAGCGGAACCTACGAGCAGTACTTC. The chain recombines TRBV25-1 with TRBJ2-7; 10 nucleotides align to TRBD2. The CDR3 extends over 16 amino acids. CDR1 and CDR2 (germline): MGHDK, SYGVNS. The ends lost 1 base at V and 2 bases at J; junction bases unmatched: 5.

The V and J genes are TRBV6-6 and TRBJ1-5; D is uncertain. This CDR3 spans 11 amino acids. Between the trimmed V and J ends, which lost 5 bases and 6 bases, there was a span of 5 bases. Germline-derived CDR1 and CDR2 are MNHNY and SVGAGI (reference sequence). The CDR3 spells CASSEIQPQHF. CDR3 nucleotides: TGTGCCAGCAGTGAAATTCAGCCCCAGCATTTT.

The chain employs TRBV5-1 and TRBJ1-2; D is undetermined. Germline V CDR1 and CDR2: SGHRS, YFSETQ. The CDR3 loop spans 16 amino acids. The germline V and J ends were trimmed by 4 bases and 6 bases, with 22 bases remaining between them. The CDR3 nucleotides read TGCGCCAGCAGCCGCGCAGGAGCGAGGGCCCTAGATGGCTACACCTTC. This sequence encodes CASSRAGARALDGYTF.

The chain employs TRBV9 and TRBJ2-5, with 10 bases matching TRBD2. V trimming: 4 bases; J trimming: 5 bases; junction bases outside the gene matches: 5. CDR3 size: 14 residues. Germline V gives CDR1 SGDLS, CDR2 YYNGEE. CDR3 sequence: CASSPSGGVETQYF. As DNA, the CDR3 is TGTGCCAGCAGCCCCAGCGGGGGGGTGGAGACCCAGTACTTC. Drawing the rest from reference TRBV9 and TRBJ2-5, the complete variable domain is DSGVTQTPKHLITATGQRVTLRCSPRSGDLSVYWYQQSLDQGLQFLIQYYNGEERAKGNILERFSAQQFPDLHSELNLSSLELGDSALYFCASSPSGGVETQYFGPGTRLLVL.

This chain uses TRBV23-1 with TRBJ2-3; weak D call: TRBD2 (6 bases). TRBV23-1 is an ORF; its function is uncertain. The CDR3 has 15 amino acids. Deletions cut 4 bases from V and 2 bases from J, with 13 bases between. The CDR3 DNA sequence: TGCGCCAGCAGTCGCAGGGAGGAAAACACAGATACGCAGTATTTT. Translating it yields CASSRREENTDTQYF.

The J gene is TRBJ1-2, the V gene TRBV28; 9 bases map to TRBD1. CDR3 length: 15 amino acids. The germline CDR1 and CDR2 sequences are MDHEN and SYDVKM. V gave up 6 bases and J gave up 3 bases; unmatched junction bases: 8. CDR3 sequence: CASRPGTGSYYGYTF. The DNA of the CDR3 is TGTGCCAGCAGACCTGGGACAGGGTCGTACTATGGCTACACCTTC.

The chain joins TRBV7-2 to TRBJ2-5, with a possible D match to TRBD1 (6 bases). V was pared by 1 base and J by 7 bases, with 16 bases between. The CDR3 extends over 15 amino acids. Germline V gene data show CDR1 as SGHTA and CDR2 as FQGNSA. The DNA for the CDR3 is TGTGCCAGCAGCTTAGGAGGGGGAGCCCGGGGGACCCAGTACTTC. It specifies CASSLGGGARGTQYF.

The J gene is TRBJ2-6, the V gene TRBV30, with D uncertain. The CDR3 sequence is 12 residues long. Germline lookup yields CDR1 GTSNPN and CDR2 SVGIG (reference sequence). V dropped 1 base and J dropped 3 bases, with 1 base sitting between them. DNA for the CDR3: TGTGCCTGGAGTGGTGGGGCCAACGTCCTGACTTTC. It specifies CAWSGGANVLTF.

The rearrangement joins TRBV7-2 to TRBJ1-1; D is undetermined. V lost 3 bases and J 1 base, leaving 6 bases between the germline ends. This CDR3 has 13 amino acids. Germline-derived CDR1 and CDR2 are SGHTA and FQGNSA. As DNA, the CDR3 is TGTGCCAGCAGCTTCGGACGGAACACTGAAGCTTTCTTT. Protein: CASSFGRNTEAFF.

Details on this clone: One end of the junction does not line up with germline, which may come from a read error. The gene calls are TRBV19 and TRBJ2-1; 7 nucleotides align to TRBD1. Germline V lookup: CDR1 LNHDA, CDR2 SQIVND (reference sequence). The CDR3 loop spans 15 amino acids. The CDR3 is CASSLDRASYNEQFF. Written as DNA, the CDR3 is TGTGCCAGTAGTTTAGACAGGGCCTCCTACAATGAGCAGTTCTTC. The variable domain in full, with the rest retrieved from reference TRBV19 and TRBJ2-1, is DGGITQSPKYLFRKEGQNVTLSCEQNLNHDAMYWYRQDPGQGLRLIYYSQIVNDFQKGDIAEGYSVSREKKESFPLTVTSAQKNPTAFYLCASSLDRASYNEQFFGPGTRLTVL.

Written as DNA, the CDR3 is TGTGCCAGCAGTGCGACAGGCCTTGGGGGGGAAAAACTGTTTTTT. Encoded protein: CASSATGLGGEKLFF. The chain joins TRBV2 to TRBJ1-4; the D gene is possibly TRBD1 (6 bases). The germline V gene has CDR1 SNHLY and CDR2 FYNNEI. This CDR3 spans 15 amino acids. Trimming took off 4 bases at V and 8 bases at J, with 17 bases between the two ends.

This clone was seen only a few times. The chain combines TRBV4-1 with TRBJ2-1, with D uncertain. This CDR3 has 15 amino acids. The V end was cut by 4 bases, the J end by 0 bases, with 10 bases between. Per germline, CDR1 MGHRA and CDR2 YSYEKL. This CDR3 reads CASSPDANSYNEQFF. The CDR3 DNA reads TGCGCCAGCAGCCCGGACGCCAACTCCTACAATGAGCAGTTCTTC.

The gene calls are TRBV3-1 (or the pseudogene TRBV3-2) and TRBJ1-6; unclear D gene. The CDR3 loop spans 14 amino acids. The V end lost 6 bases, the J end lost 7 bases, and 13 bases lay between the germline ends. CDR1 and CDR2 from the germline V gene are LGHDT and YNNKEL (reference sequence). The CDR3 nucleotides read TGTGCCAGCAGGCAATCCGGGCTAAATTCACCCCTCCACTTT. Translating gives CASRQSGLNSPLHF.

The chain recombines TRBV2 with TRBJ1-5; D ambiguous. CDR1 is SNHLY, CDR2 FYNNEI, per germline. The CDR3 length is 14 residues. Trimming pared 6 bases from V and 0 bases from J, leaving 9 bases between. CDR3 residues: CASSLDLSNQPQHF. In DNA, the CDR3 is TGTGCCAGCAGCCTAGACCTTAGCAATCAGCCCCAGCATTTT.

In this sample, this clone turned up once. The rearrangement joins TRBV4-2 to TRBJ2-2, with D unresolved. Germline assignment: CDR1 LGHNA and CDR2 YNFKEQ. V was trimmed by 1 base and J by 4 bases, leaving 10 bases between them. This CDR3 spans 15 amino acids. The CDR3 DNA sequence: TGTGCCAGCAGCCAAGGGAGAGCGACCACCGGGGAGCTGTTTTTT. Translation: CASSQGRATTGELFF.

The genes are TRBV20-1 and TRBJ2-2, with a tentative D call TRBD1 (6 bases). This CDR3 contains 12 residues. Trimming took off 3 bases at V and 9 bases at J, with 11 bases between the two ends. The germline gives CDR1 DFQATT, CDR2 SNEGSKA (reference sequence). This chain's CDR3 is CSASGGSWELFF. Written as DNA, the CDR3 is TGCAGTGCTAGTGGGGGCTCGTGGGAGCTGTTTTTT.

This rearrangement joins TRBV19 to TRBJ1-5; no reliable D call. Germline CDR1 and CDR2: LNHDA and SQIVND (reference sequence). The CDR3 runs to 13 residues. The V gene lost 7 bases and the J gene lost 1 base, with 8 bases spanning the gap. CDR3 sequence (DNA): TGTGCCAGTAACGGCGGAAGCAATCAGCCCCAGCATTTT. It codes for CASNGGSNQPQHF.

The chain is built from TRBV5-1 and TRBJ1-2; D is possibly TRBD1 (6 bases). This CDR3 spans 15 amino acids. Trimming shortened V by 1 base and J by 2 bases, and 12 bases separated the two germline ends. Germline V CDR1 and CDR2: SGHRS, YFSETQ. CDR3 DNA sequence: TGCGCCAGCAGCTTGTCGGGGGGCGTCAACTATGGCTACACCTTC. This translates into CASSLSGGVNYGYTF.

In this sample, this clone turned up once. The V and J genes are TRBV5-5 and TRBJ1-1, with TRBD1 identical over 8 bases. With 2 bases clipped from V and 4 bases from J, the junction kept 7 bases outside the gene matches. The CDR3 covers 15 residues. Looked up from germline, CDR1 is SGHKS and CDR2 is YYEKEE (reference sequence). Written as DNA, the CDR3 is TGTGCCAGCAGCTTTTCAGGGGGCGCGGTCACTGAAGCTTTCTTT. This sequence encodes CASSFSGGAVTEAFF.

As to this clone: One end of the junction fails to match germline, which may point to a read error. The CDR3 DNA follows: TGTGCCAGCAGGACTACCGGGACAGGGGGCTCCTTT. Its protein product is CASRTTGTGGSF. The V call is TRBV2, the J call TRBJ1-1; 12 nucleotides align to TRBD1. Germline lookup yields CDR1 SNHLY and CDR2 FYNNEI. This CDR3 contains 12 residues.

CDR3 DNA sequence: TGTGCCAGCAGCGTAGGGGCCTCACGACGGGAGACCCAGTACTTC. Its protein product is CASSVGASRRETQYF. J is TRBJ2-5 and V is TRBV9, with D unresolved. With 0 bases removed from V and 5 bases from J, the gap between germline ends came to 14 bases. CDR3 length: 15 residues. Looked up from germline, CDR1 is SGDLS and CDR2 is YYNGEE.

The chain recombines TRBV7-9 with TRBJ2-7, with a possible D match to TRBD2 (6 bases). The CDR3 length is 17 residues. Per germline, CDR1 SEHNR and CDR2 FQNEAQ (reference sequence). The V end was cut by 4 bases, the J end by 1 base, with 20 bases between. CDR3 protein: CASSSPKSGVWSYEQYF. The CDR3 DNA follows: TGTGCCAGCAGCTCGCCTAAATCGGGGGTTTGGTCCTACGAGCAGTACTTC.

V and J are TRBV5-6 and TRBJ1-4, with D possibly matching TRBD1 (5 bases). V was cut by 4 bases and J by 8 bases, with 15 bases left in between. The CDR3 has 14 amino acids. Germline CDR1 SGHDT, CDR2 YYEEEE. The CDR3 DNA reads TGTGCCAGCAGCCGGTACCGGGGACGGGAAAAACTGTTTTTT. This gives the protein CASSRYRGREKLFF.